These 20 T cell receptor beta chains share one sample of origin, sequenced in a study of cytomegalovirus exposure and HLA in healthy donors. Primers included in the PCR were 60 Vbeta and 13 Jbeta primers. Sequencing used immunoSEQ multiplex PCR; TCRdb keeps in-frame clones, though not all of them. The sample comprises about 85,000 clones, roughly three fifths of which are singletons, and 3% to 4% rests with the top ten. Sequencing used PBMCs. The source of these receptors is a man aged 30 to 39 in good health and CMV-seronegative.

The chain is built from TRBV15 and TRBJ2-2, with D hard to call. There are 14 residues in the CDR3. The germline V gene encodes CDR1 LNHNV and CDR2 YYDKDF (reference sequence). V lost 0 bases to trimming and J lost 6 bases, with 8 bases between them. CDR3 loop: CATSRDLRAGELFF. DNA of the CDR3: TGTGCCACCAGCAGAGATCTGAGAGCCGGGGAGCTGTTTTTT.

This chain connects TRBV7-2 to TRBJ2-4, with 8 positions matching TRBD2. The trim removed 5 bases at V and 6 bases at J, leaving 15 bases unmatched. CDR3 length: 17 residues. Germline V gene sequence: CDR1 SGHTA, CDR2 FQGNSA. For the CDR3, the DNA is TGTGCCAGCAGCCGGGAGGCGGGCGCCGGGAGGGGAAACATTCAGTACTTC. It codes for CASSREAGAGRGNIQYF.

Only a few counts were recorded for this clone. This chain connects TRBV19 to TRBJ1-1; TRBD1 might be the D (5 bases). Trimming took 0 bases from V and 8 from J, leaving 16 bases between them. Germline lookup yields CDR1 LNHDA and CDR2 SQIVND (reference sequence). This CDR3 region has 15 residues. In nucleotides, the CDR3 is TGTGCCAGTAGTATAGATTTAGGAGGGGAACTCGAAGCTTTCTTT. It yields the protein CASSIDLGGELEAFF.

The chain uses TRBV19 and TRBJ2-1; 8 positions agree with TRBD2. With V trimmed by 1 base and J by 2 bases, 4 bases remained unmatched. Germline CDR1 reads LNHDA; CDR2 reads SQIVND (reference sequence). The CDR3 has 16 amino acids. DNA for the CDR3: TGTGCCAGTAGTATAGGTGTTAGCGGGACCTACAATGAGCAGTTCTTC. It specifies CASSIGVSGTYNEQFF.

CDR3 bases: TGTGCCAGCAGCTTGGCAGGGAGGCGTGAAAAACTGTTTTTT. Its protein is CASSLAGRREKLFF. The chain has TRBV5-4 and TRBJ1-4; tentatively, D is TRBD1 (5 bases). Trimming removed 0 bases at V and 7 bases at J, with 10 bases between. The germline V gene has CDR1 SGHNT and CDR2 YYREEE (reference sequence). This CDR3 spans 14 amino acids.

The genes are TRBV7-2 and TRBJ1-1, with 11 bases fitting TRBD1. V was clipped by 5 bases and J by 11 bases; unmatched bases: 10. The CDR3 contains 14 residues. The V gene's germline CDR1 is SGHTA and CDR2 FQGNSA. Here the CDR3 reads CASSVGTGGDGAFF. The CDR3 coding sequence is TGTGCCAGCAGCGTCGGGACAGGGGGAGATGGGGCTTTCTTT.

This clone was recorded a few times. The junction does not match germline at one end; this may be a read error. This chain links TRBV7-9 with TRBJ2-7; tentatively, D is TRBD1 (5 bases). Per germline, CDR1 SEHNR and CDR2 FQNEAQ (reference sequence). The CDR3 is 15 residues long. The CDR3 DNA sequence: TGTTCCAGCAGCTTAGGCTCAGGGCCTACCTACGAGCAGTACTTC. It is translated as CSSSLGSGPTYEQYF.

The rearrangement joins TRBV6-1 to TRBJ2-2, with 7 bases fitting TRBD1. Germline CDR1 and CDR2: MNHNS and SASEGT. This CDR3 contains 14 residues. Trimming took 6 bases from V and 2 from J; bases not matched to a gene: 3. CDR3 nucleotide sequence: TGTGCCAGCAGAAGGGACAGAAACACCGGGGAGCTGTTTTTT. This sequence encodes CASRRDRNTGELFF.

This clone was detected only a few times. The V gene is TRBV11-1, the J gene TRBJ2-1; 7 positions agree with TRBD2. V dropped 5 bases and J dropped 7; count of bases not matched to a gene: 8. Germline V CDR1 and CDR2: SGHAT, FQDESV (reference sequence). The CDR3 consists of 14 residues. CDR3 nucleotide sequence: TGTGCCAGCAGCGGACTAGGGGCCTTTAATGAGCAGTTCTTC. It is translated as CASSGLGAFNEQFF.

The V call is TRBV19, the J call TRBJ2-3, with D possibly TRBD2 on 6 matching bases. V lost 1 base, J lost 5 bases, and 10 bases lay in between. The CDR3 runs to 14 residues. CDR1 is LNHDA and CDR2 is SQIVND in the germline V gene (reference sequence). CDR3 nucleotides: TGTGCCAGTAGTATAGCGGGGGTTGGAGATACGCAGTATTTT. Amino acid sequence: CASSIAGVGDTQYF. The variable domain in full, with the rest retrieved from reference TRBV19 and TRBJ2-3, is DGGITQSPKYLFRKEGQNVTLSCEQNLNHDAMYWYRQDPGQGLRLIYYSQIVNDFQKGDIAEGYSVSREKKESFPLTVTSAQKNPTAFYLCASSIAGVGDTQYFGPGTRLTVL.

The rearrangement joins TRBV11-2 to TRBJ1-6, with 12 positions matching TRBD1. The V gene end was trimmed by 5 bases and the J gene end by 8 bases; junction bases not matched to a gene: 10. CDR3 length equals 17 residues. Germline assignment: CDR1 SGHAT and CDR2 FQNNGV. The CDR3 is CASSKSRDRGLDSPLHF. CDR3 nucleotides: TGTGCCAGCAGCAAGAGTAGGGACAGGGGGCTGGATTCACCCCTCCACTTT.

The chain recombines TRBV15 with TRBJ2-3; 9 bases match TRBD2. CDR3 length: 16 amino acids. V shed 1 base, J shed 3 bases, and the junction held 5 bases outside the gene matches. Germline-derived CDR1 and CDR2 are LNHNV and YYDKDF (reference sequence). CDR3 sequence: CATSRGRGGRTDTQYF. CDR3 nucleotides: TGTGCCACCAGCAGAGGGCGGGGGGGCCGGACAGATACGCAGTATTTT. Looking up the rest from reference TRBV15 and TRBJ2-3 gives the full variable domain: DAMVIQNPRYQVTQFGKPVTLSCSQTLNHNVMYWYQQKSSQAPKLLFHYYDKDFNNEADTPDNFQSRRPNTSFCFLDIRSPGLGDTAMYLCATSRGRGGRTDTQYFGPGTRLTVL.

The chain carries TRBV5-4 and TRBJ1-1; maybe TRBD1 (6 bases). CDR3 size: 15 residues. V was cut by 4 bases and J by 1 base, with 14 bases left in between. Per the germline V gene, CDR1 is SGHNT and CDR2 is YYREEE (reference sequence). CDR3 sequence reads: CASSVQQGRNTEAFF. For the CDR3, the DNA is TGTGCCAGCAGCGTCCAACAGGGACGGAACACTGAAGCTTTCTTT.

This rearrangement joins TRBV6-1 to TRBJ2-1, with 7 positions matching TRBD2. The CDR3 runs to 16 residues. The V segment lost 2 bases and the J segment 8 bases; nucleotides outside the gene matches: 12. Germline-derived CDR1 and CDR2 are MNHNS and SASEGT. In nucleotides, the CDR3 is TGTGCCAGCAGTGAATACGCGGGAGTCGCCCCCCATGAGCAGTTCTTC. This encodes CASSEYAGVAPHEQFF.

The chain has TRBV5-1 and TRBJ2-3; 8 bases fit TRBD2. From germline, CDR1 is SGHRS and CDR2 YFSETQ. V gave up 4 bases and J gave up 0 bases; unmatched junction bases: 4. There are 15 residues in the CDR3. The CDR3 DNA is TGCGCCAGCAGCCTCGGGGGGGGGAGCACAGATACGCAGTATTTT. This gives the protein CASSLGGGSTDTQYF.

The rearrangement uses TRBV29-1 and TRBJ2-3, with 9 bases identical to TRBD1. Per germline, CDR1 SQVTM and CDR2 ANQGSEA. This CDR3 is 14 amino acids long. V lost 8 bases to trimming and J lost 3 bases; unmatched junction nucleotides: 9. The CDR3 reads CSLGGTGLTDTQYF. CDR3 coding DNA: TGCAGCCTCGGTGGGACAGGGTTGACAGATACGCAGTATTTT.

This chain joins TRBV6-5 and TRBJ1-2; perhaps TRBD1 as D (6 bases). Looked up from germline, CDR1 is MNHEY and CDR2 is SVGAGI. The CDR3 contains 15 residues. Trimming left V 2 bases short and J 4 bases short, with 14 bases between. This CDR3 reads CASSYGLGAGYGYTF. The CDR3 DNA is TGTGCCAGCAGTTACGGGTTGGGGGCTGGCTATGGCTACACCTTC.

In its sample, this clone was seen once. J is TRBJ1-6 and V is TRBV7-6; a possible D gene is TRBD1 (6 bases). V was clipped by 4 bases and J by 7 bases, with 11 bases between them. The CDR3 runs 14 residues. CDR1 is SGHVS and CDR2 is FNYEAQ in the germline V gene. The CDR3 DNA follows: TGTGCCAGCAGCTCGACAGGCGACAATTCACCCCTCCACTTT. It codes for CASSSTGDNSPLHF. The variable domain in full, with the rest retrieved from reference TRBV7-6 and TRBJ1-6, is GAGVSQSPRYKVTKRGQDVALRCDPISGHVSLYWYRQALGQGPEFLTYFNYEAQQDKSGLPNDRFSAERPEGSISTLTIQRTEQRDSAMYRCASSSTGDNSPLHFGNGTRLTVT.

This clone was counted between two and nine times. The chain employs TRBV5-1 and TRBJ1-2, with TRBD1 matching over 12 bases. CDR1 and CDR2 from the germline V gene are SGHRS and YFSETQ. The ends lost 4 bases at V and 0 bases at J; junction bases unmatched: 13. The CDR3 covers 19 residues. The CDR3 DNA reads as TGCGCCAGCAGCCACATACCGGGACAGGGGGCATCAGCTAACTATGGCTACACCTTC. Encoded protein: CASSHIPGQGASANYGYTF.

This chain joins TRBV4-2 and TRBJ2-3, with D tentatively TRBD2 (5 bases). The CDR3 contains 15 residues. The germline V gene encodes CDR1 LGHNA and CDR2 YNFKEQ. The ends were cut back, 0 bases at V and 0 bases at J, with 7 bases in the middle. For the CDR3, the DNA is TGTGCCAGCAGCCAAGATCGGGGTAGCACAGATACGCAGTATTTT. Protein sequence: CASSQDRGSTDTQYF.